Shown below are 13 T cell receptor beta chains from a single sample sequenced in a study of CD4 T cells in relation to SARS-CoV-2 and coronaviruses. Unexposed donor CD4+ T cells date from about 2011-2018, before the COVID-19 pandemic. CD4+ T cells were isolated from the cells after around 11 days of culture. Sequencing used immunoSEQ multiplex PCR; TCRdb keeps in-frame clones, though not all of them. Of approximately 21,000 clones in the sample, around four fifths were seen once. For these receptors, no antigen is known. Sequences were obtained from CD4+ T cells from PBMCs, cultured in vitro. The receptors were sampled from a human donor in good health.

CDR3 bases: TGTGCCAGCTCACCCATAGCGGGAGGGCCCACAGATACGCAGTATTTT. Protein sequence: CASSPIAGGPTDTQYF. The gene calls are TRBV18 and TRBJ2-3; 11 bases match TRBD2. CDR1 KGHSH and CDR2 LQKENI come from the germline V gene. V lost 3 bases, J lost 2 bases, and 4 bases stayed unmatched. This CDR3 region has 16 residues. Based on the CDR3 plus reference TRBV18 and TRBJ2-3, the full variable domain is NAGVMQNPRHLVRRRGQEARLRCSPMKGHSHVYWYRQLPEEGLKFMVYLQKENIIDESGMPKERFSAEFPKEGPSILRIQQVVRGDSAAYFCASSPIAGGPTDTQYFGPGTRLTVL.

The chain recombines TRBV5-1 with TRBJ1-2; 10 bases agree with TRBD1. The CDR3 extends over 15 amino acids. V shed 0 bases and J 6 bases; nucleotides not matched to a gene: 5. CDR1 SGHRS and CDR2 YFSETQ come from the germline V gene. The CDR3 spells CASSLGTGGGDGYTF. The CDR3 nucleotides read TGCGCCAGCAGCTTGGGGACAGGGGGGGGCGATGGCTACACCTTC.

This chain's CDR3 is CAWGRLAGGDEQFF. The CDR3 DNA is TGTGCCTGGGGGAGGCTAGCGGGAGGGGATGAGCAGTTCTTC. The chain has TRBV30 and TRBJ2-1; 12 nucleotides agree with TRBD2. The CDR3 runs 14 residues. Trimming cost V 5 bases and J 8 bases; bases outside gene matches: 7. The V gene's germline CDR1 is GTSNPN and CDR2 SVGIG (reference sequence).

This clone was seen once. The chain has TRBV5-6 and TRBJ2-1; D assignment may be TRBD1 or TRBD2 (5 bases each). This CDR3 comprises 12 residues. In germline, CDR1 is SGHDT, CDR2 YYEEEE. Trimming removed 0 bases from V and 11 bases from J, with 9 bases in between. The CDR3 DNA reads as TGTGCCAGCAGCTTGGTGGGGGAGAAGCAGTTCTTC. It codes for CASSLVGEKQFF.

The J gene is TRBJ2-7, the V gene TRBV10-3; tentatively, D is TRBD1 or TRBD2 (6 bases each). Between the trimmed V and J ends, which lost 8 bases and 5 bases, there was a span of 19 bases. The CDR3 has 14 residues. In germline, CDR1 is ENHRY, CDR2 SYGVKD. The DNA for the CDR3 is TGTGCCATCTCGAGTGTGGGGGGCATGGACGAGCAGTACTTC. Protein product: CAISSVGGMDEQYF.

This chain links TRBV12-5 with TRBJ2-5; TRBD2 matches 8 bases. The CDR3 loop spans 14 amino acids. Per germline, CDR1 LGHNT and CDR2 FRNRAP. J was trimmed by 3 bases and V by 5 bases; bases with no gene match: 5. CDR3 in amino acids: CASGPGGFEETQYF. CDR3 sequence (DNA): TGTGCTAGTGGTCCGGGGGGGTTTGAAGAGACCCAGTACTTC.

This chain connects TRBV20-1 to TRBJ1-2, with a tentative D call TRBD1 (6 bases). Germline V gene lookup returns CDR1 DFQATT and CDR2 SNEGSKA (reference sequence). The CDR3 has 14 residues. V shed 3 bases and J shed 1 base, with 12 bases lying between them. As DNA, the CDR3 is TGCAGTGCTAGTGATCGGGGGCTTAACTATGGCTACACCTTC. It is translated as CSASDRGLNYGYTF.

This clone showed up just a few times. The chain uses TRBV5-1 and TRBJ1-1; a possible D gene is TRBD1 (5 bases). CDR1 is SGHRS, CDR2 YFSETQ, per germline. CDR3 length equals 14 residues. Trimming took 3 bases from V and 6 from J, leaving 15 bases between them. CDR3 region: CASSSGTPTSEAFF. For the CDR3, the DNA is TGCGCCAGCAGCTCCGGGACGCCTACATCTGAAGCTTTCTTT.

J is TRBJ1-4 and V is TRBV24-1; D remains unclear. This CDR3 is 15 amino acids long. V lost 1 base, J lost 7 bases, and 12 bases lay in between. CDR1 and CDR2 (germline): KGHDR, SFDVKD. CDR3 amino acids: CATSDFGQFPEKLFF. CDR3 nucleotide sequence: TGTGCCACCAGTGATTTTGGGCAGTTCCCTGAAAAACTGTTTTTT.

This clone has a handful of counts. The chain recombines TRBV5-4 with TRBJ1-2; TRBD1 matches at 8 bases. The CDR3 consists of 13 residues. CDR1 and CDR2 (germline): SGHNT, YYREEE (reference sequence). The trim removed 4 bases at V and 4 bases at J, leaving 3 bases unmatched. As DNA, the CDR3 is TGTGCCAGCAGCACCGGGACAGGCTATGGCTACACCTTC. Amino acids: CASSTGTGYGYTF.

The CDR3 here is CASSPGTGGAETQYF. The DNA for the CDR3 is TGTGCCAGCAGTCCGGGGACAGGGGGCGCGGAGACCCAGTACTTC. V is TRBV27 and J is TRBJ2-5; 12 nucleotides match TRBD1. This CDR3 is 15 amino acids long. The trim removed 5 bases at V and 5 bases at J, leaving 6 bases unmatched. The germline V gene encodes CDR1 MNHEY and CDR2 SMNVEV (reference sequence).

This clone was detected only a few times. The V gene is TRBV5-4, the J gene TRBJ1-2; maybe TRBD1 (6 bases). Trimming removed 3 bases from V and 2 bases from J, with 17 bases in between. The CDR3 has 16 amino acids. CDR1 and CDR2 from the germline V gene are SGHNT and YYREEE (reference sequence). CDR3 loop: CASSSEGGGGNYGYTF. For the CDR3, the DNA is TGTGCCAGCAGCTCGGAAGGGGGGGGCGGGAACTATGGCTACACCTTC.

This chain uses TRBV20-1 with TRBJ1-1; TRBD1 might be the D (5 bases). Germline CDR1 is DFQATT and CDR2 is SNEGSKA (reference sequence). This CDR3 contains 10 residues. Trimming removed 6 bases from V and 7 bases from J, with 9 bases in between. The CDR3 bases are TGCAGTGCACCCCAGGGTGAAGCTTTCTTT. Amino acid sequence: CSAPQGEAFF.